The 27 T cell receptor beta chains below come from one sample, sequenced in a study of cytomegalovirus exposure and HLA in healthy donors. PCR employed 60 Vbeta and 13 Jbeta primers. Measured with immunoSEQ multiplex PCR; TCRdb has only the in-frame clones, and not every one. The sample has about 150,000 clones, around 87% seen once. Sequences were obtained from PBMCs. Receptors originate from a woman in her 30s in good health and CMV-seronegative.

The V and J genes are TRBV28 and TRBJ2-1; no clear D. The germline CDR1 and CDR2 sequences are MDHEN and SYDVKM. The CDR3 is 12 residues long. V was pared by 9 bases and J by 1 base, with 7 bases between. CDR3 loop: CASFTSYNEQFF. The DNA of the CDR3 is TGTGCCAGTTTTACATCCTACAATGAGCAGTTCTTC.

The chain joins TRBV10-3 to TRBJ2-5, with D perhaps TRBD1 (6 bases). Judging by the DNA end, TRBJ2-7 fits better; the J call may be wrong. Germline CDR1 is ENHRY and CDR2 is SYGVKD. The CDR3 runs 13 residues. CDR3 sequence reads: CAISLQTGYEQYF. The CDR3, as DNA: TGTGCCATCAGTCTACAGACAGGCTACGAGCAGTACTTC.

The chain is built from TRBV30 and TRBJ2-1; D might be TRBD2 (5 bases). Germline V gene data show CDR1 as GTSNPN and CDR2 as SVGIG (reference sequence). The CDR3 is 15 residues long. The germline V and J ends were trimmed by 0 bases and 0 bases, with 9 bases remaining between them. CDR3 protein: CAWSVRGYSYNEQFF. The CDR3 region has the DNA TGTGCCTGGAGTGTTCGGGGATACTCCTACAATGAGCAGTTCTTC.

About this clone itself: The identical CDR3 is also encoded by other nucleotide sequences in the sample. V usage is TRBV5-6 and J usage is TRBJ1-2, with 9 bases lining up with TRBD1. CDR3 size: 15 residues. Germline loops: CDR1 SGHDT, CDR2 YYEEEE. Unmatched junction bases numbered 6, after V lost 3 bases and J lost 3 bases. Written as DNA, the CDR3 is TGTGCCAGCAGCTGGGGACAGGGAGGTGACTATGGCTACACCTTC. This gives the protein CASSWGQGGDYGYTF.

Concerning this clone itself: The sample carries other DNA sequences with the same CDR3. The CDR3 sequence: CASSLGQGREKLFF. CDR3 in DNA: TGTGCCAGCAGCTTGGGACAGGGTCGGGAGAAACTGTTTTTT. The J gene is TRBJ1-4, the V gene TRBV5-4, with 7 bases identical to TRBD1. Trimming took 0 bases from V and 11 from J; bases not matched to a gene: 7. Germline V gene lookup returns CDR1 SGHNT and CDR2 YYREEE (reference sequence). The CDR3 totals 14 residues.

The V and J genes are TRBV2 and TRBJ2-4; D is unresolved. Per germline, CDR1 SNHLY and CDR2 FYNNEI. There are 13 residues in the CDR3. V was cut by 7 bases and J by 0 bases, with 7 bases left in between. CDR3 residues: CASIVLAKNIQYF. The CDR3 DNA reads as TGTGCCAGCATAGTTCTAGCCAAAAACATTCAGTACTTC.

This chain links TRBV6-1 with TRBJ2-7; 8 nucleotides align to TRBD2. Germline-derived CDR1 and CDR2 are MNHNS and SASEGT. V was pared by 4 bases and J by 6 bases, with 11 bases of the junction left unmatched. This CDR3 has 15 amino acids. The CDR3 DNA follows: TGTGCCAGCAGTGTCCTCCTCTGGACTAGCAGCGAGCAGTACTTC. This translates into CASSVLLWTSSEQYF.

In DNA form, the CDR3 reads TGTGCCAGCCTACGGCAGGGAGGGCGGGGCTACACCTTC. Its translation is CASLRQGGRGYTF. The V gene is TRBV28, the J gene TRBJ1-2; D is possibly TRBD1 (5 bases). V lost 8 bases, J lost 8 bases, and 18 bases lay in between. This CDR3 spans 13 amino acids. Germline-derived CDR1 and CDR2 are MDHEN and SYDVKM.

The chain is built from TRBV6-5 and TRBJ1-5; the D gene is possibly TRBD1 (6 bases). The germline CDR1 and CDR2 sequences are MNHEY and SVGAGI. The V end lost 5 bases, the J end lost 7 bases, and 12 bases lay between the germline ends. The CDR3 has 13 amino acids. CDR3 DNA sequence: TGTGCCAGCAGTACAGGGCTGGGCCAGCCCCAGCATTTT. Its translation: CASSTGLGQPQHF.

Of note for this clone: Within the sample, other DNA sequences also encode this same CDR3. The V gene is TRBV28, the J gene TRBJ2-3; TRBD2 agrees at 9 bases. Germline assignment: CDR1 MDHEN and CDR2 SYDVKM. V was clipped by 3 bases and J by 4 bases; unmatched bases: 2. The CDR3 totals 14 residues. The CDR3 is CASSFSGRSDTQYF. For the CDR3, the DNA is TGTGCCAGCAGTTTTAGCGGGAGATCAGATACGCAGTATTTT.

The CDR3 DNA follows: TGCGCCAGCAGCCTACTAGCGGGGGGGCCGTACCAAGAGACCCAGTACTTC. This translates into CASSLLAGGPYQETQYF. This sequence joins TRBV5-1 and TRBJ2-5; 13 bases fit TRBD2. Germline-derived CDR1 and CDR2 are SGHRS and YFSETQ. Losses at the gene ends were 4 bases for V and 0 bases for J; bases not matched to a gene: 6. The CDR3 is 17 residues long.

J is TRBJ1-1 and V is TRBV18, with D perhaps matching TRBD1 (6 bases). Germline values: CDR1 KGHSH, CDR2 LQKENI. The CDR3 runs 15 residues. The V end lost 0 bases, the J end lost 2 bases, and 10 bases lay between the germline ends. CDR3 DNA sequence: TGTGCCAGCTCACCACCCAACAGGGAAAACACTGAAGCTTTCTTT. It translates to CASSPPNRENTEAFF.

J is TRBJ2-7 and V is TRBV5-4, with 7 bases identical to TRBD1. This CDR3 is built from 13 residues. Germline CDR1 is SGHNT and CDR2 is YYREEE (reference sequence). The V and J ends lost 6 bases and 6 bases, in that order; junction bases with no gene match: 9. The CDR3 DNA reads as TGTGCCAGCACCACGACAGGGATCCTCGAGCAGTACTTC. It specifies CASTTTGILEQYF.

The chain links TRBV19 to TRBJ2-2, with 10 nucleotides matching TRBD1. Germline assignment: CDR1 LNHDA and CDR2 SQIVND (reference sequence). V gave up 7 bases and J gave up 4 bases; unmatched junction bases: 9. This CDR3 comprises 16 residues. The CDR3 sequence: CASTQTGGSPTGELFF. The DNA of the CDR3 is TGTGCCAGTACCCAGACAGGGGGCTCTCCCACCGGGGAGCTGTTTTTT.

This rearrangement joins TRBV2 to TRBJ2-1, with a weak D call TRBD2 (5 bases). The CDR3 runs to 14 residues. Germline V gene lookup returns CDR1 SNHLY and CDR2 FYNNEI. V was pared by 0 bases and J by 7 bases, with 10 bases between. In DNA, the CDR3 is TGTGCCAGCAGTGAAGCTAGTGTAGCGAATGAGCAGTTCTTC. Its translation: CASSEASVANEQFF.

The gene calls are TRBV19 and TRBJ1-5; D remains ambiguous. The V gene's germline CDR1 is LNHDA and CDR2 SQIVND (reference sequence). The CDR3 is 15 residues long. V lost 1 base and J lost 7, with 14 bases in between. The CDR3 region is CASSIGLRVGQPQHF. The CDR3 DNA is TGTGCCAGTAGTATAGGATTGAGGGTAGGGCAGCCCCAGCATTTT.

This chain connects TRBV19 to TRBJ2-3, with 8 bases aligning to TRBD2. Germline V CDR1 and CDR2: LNHDA, SQIVND (reference sequence). This CDR3 spans 16 amino acids. With 6 bases clipped from V and 2 bases from J, the junction kept 10 bases outside the gene matches. CDR3 residues: CASSGGAVPFTDTQYF. The CDR3 DNA reads TGTGCCAGTAGCGGGGGGGCCGTCCCGTTCACAGATACGCAGTATTTT.

This rearrangement joins TRBV29-1 to TRBJ1-2; D not resolved. The germline V gene has CDR1 SQVTM and CDR2 ANQGSEA. V was shortened by 6 bases and J by 5 bases, with 10 bases between the two germline ends. The CDR3 is 11 amino acids. The CDR3 spells CSVARGYGYTF. The CDR3 nucleotides are TGCAGCGTCGCCCGAGGGTATGGCTACACCTTC.

The CDR3 protein is CASSSRLLNTEAFF. CDR3 DNA: TGTGCCAGCAGCTCGCGACTGTTGAACACTGAAGCTTTCTTT. The chain links TRBV7-8 to TRBJ1-1; the D is unclear. This CDR3 spans 14 amino acids. Deletions cut 4 bases from V and 0 bases from J, with 9 bases between. CDR1 and CDR2 (germline): SGHVS, FQNEAQ. Drawing the rest from reference TRBV7-8 and TRBJ1-1, the complete variable domain is GAGVSQSPRYKVAKRGQDVALRCDPISGHVSLFWYQQALGQGPEFLTYFQNEAQLDKSGLPSDRFFAERPEGSVSTLKIQRTQQEDSAVYLCASSSRLLNTEAFFGQGTRLTVV.

The chain links TRBV11-2 to TRBJ1-3; the D gene is possibly TRBD1 (6 bases). The CDR3 runs 15 residues. V shed 5 bases and J shed 2 bases, with 13 bases lying between them. Per germline, CDR1 SGHAT and CDR2 FQNNGV. The CDR3 region is CASSPVRGPGNTIYF. The CDR3 DNA reads TGTGCCAGCAGCCCTGTCAGGGGTCCTGGAAACACCATATATTTT.

The J gene is TRBJ1-5, the V gene TRBV6-1, with 10 bases matching TRBD1. The CDR3 consists of 14 residues. CDR1 MNHNS and CDR2 SASEGT come from the germline V gene. The ends lost 6 bases at V and 7 bases at J; junction bases unmatched: 6. The CDR3: CASSRQGAQQPQHF. The CDR3 bases are TGTGCCAGCAGCCGACAGGGGGCTCAGCAGCCCCAGCATTTT.

The rearrangement uses TRBV28 and TRBJ2-7; 14 nucleotides agree with TRBD2. Germline V CDR1 and CDR2: MDHEN, SYDVKM. The CDR3 has 15 amino acids. With V trimmed by 4 bases and J by 6 bases, 5 bases remained unmatched. The CDR3 nucleotides read TGTGCCAGCAGTTCAGGGACTAGCGGGAGCGGCGAGCAGTACTTC. This codes for CASSSGTSGSGEQYF.

This rearrangement joins TRBV20-1 to TRBJ2-7; tentatively, D is TRBD1 (6 bases). CDR3 size: 11 residues. Germline V gene sequence: CDR1 DFQATT, CDR2 SNEGSKA (reference sequence). Trimming left V 4 bases short and J 2 bases short, with 6 bases between. CDR3 protein: CSANRAYEQYF. The CDR3 DNA reads TGCAGTGCTAACAGGGCCTACGAGCAGTACTTC.

This sequence joins TRBV27 and TRBJ2-1, with D uncertain. Germline V gene data show CDR1 as MNHEY and CDR2 as SMNVEV (reference sequence). This CDR3 spans 13 amino acids. V dropped 3 bases and J dropped 7 bases, with 10 bases sitting between them. CDR3 amino acids: CASSFSEVNEQFF. CDR3 DNA: TGTGCCAGCAGTTTTTCTGAGGTGAATGAGCAGTTCTTC.

The chain links TRBV7-9 to TRBJ2-7; 10 bases line up with TRBD2. Germline CDR1 is SEHNR and CDR2 is FQNEAQ (reference sequence). With 2 bases clipped from V and 3 bases from J, the junction kept 4 bases outside the gene matches. The CDR3 sequence is 15 residues long. CDR3 sequence reads: CASSLSLAGIYEQYF. The CDR3 region has the DNA TGTGCCAGCAGCTTATCACTAGCGGGGATCTACGAGCAGTACTTC.

This clone was recorded once. The rearrangement joins TRBV27 to TRBJ2-7, with 7 bases fitting TRBD1. From germline, CDR1 is MNHEY and CDR2 SMNVEV (reference sequence). This CDR3 comprises 15 residues. V dropped 5 bases and J dropped 5; count of bases not matched to a gene: 12. This CDR3 is CASSSHRGAPHEQYF. CDR3 coding DNA: TGTGCCAGCAGTAGCCACAGGGGCGCCCCCCACGAGCAGTACTTC.

The rearrangement joins TRBV4-1 to TRBJ1-4; D possibly corresponds to TRBD1 (5 bases). The V and J ends lost 3 bases and 0 bases respectively, with 11 bases between them. There are 16 residues in the CDR3. Germline V lookup: CDR1 MGHRA, CDR2 YSYEKL. The DNA for the CDR3 is TGCGCCAGCAGCCATTTACAGGCGGCAACTAATGAAAAACTGTTTTTT. The encoded protein is CASSHLQAATNEKLFF.